The T cell receptor (beta chain) under discussion was sequenced for a study of glioma-infiltrating T cells. With respect to this clonotype: Its target is unknown.

From germline, CDR1 is KGHDR and CDR2 SFDVKD. The CDR3 length is 12 residues. Amplification of TCR alpha and beta CDR3 regions from RNA used iRepertoire nested multiplex PCR. TCRdb redid the calling of the multiplex PCR reads with MiXCR, one entry per CDR3 protein. In the table there are 90,000 or so distinct CDR3 sequences, around 40% of which are singletons. Findings of the study overall: Tissue-blood divergence was below expectation in non-neoplastic patients, above in gliomas.

The V call is TRBV24-1, the J call TRBJ1-5, with D hard to call. The clonotype was recovered from a human donor with low-grade glioma or glioblastoma, undergoing nonglioma brain surgery, or in good health (not recorded which). The sample was glioma tissue, nonneoplastic brain tissue, or PBMCs (not recorded which). Written as DNA, the CDR3 is TGTGCACTGGAACAGAAGAATCAGCCCCAGCATTTT. As protein: CALEQKNQPQHF.